This entry is about one T cell receptor (beta chain). Its matching antigen is unknown. The V gene end was trimmed by 4 bases and the J gene end by 5 bases; junction bases not matched to a gene: 8. Looked up from germline, CDR1 is SGHRS and CDR2 is YFSETQ. The CDR3 runs 15 residues. A single heparinised blood sample, averaging approximately 100 mL, was obtained per donor. The sample originates from a study of beta chain features in type 1 diabetes. Notes on the study in general: Shorter templates might be favored by PCR, equally in patients and controls. Shorter TCRB CDR3s, moderately but significantly so, were found in Type 1 diabetes patients in all four CD4+ subsets.

Expressed TCRB transcripts were sequenced because the isolated RNA had all been reverse transcribed beforehand. Profiled with immunoSEQ multiplex PCR; TCRdb holds only in-frame clones, not every one. Seen here are about 250,000 clones, about 14% observed once, and the top ten hold about 0.024%. The TCR originated in a woman aged 40 to 50 in good health. The sample was naive CD4+ T cells from blood. J is TRBJ2-5 and V is TRBV5-1; 10 bases match TRBD2. CDR3 sequence: CASSLGTSEQETQYF. Written as DNA, the CDR3 is TGCGCCAGCAGCCTAGGGACTAGCGAGCAGGAGACCCAGTACTTC. Drawing the rest from reference TRBV5-1 and TRBJ2-5, the complete variable domain is KAGVTQTPRYLIKTRGQQVTLSCSPISGHRSVSWYQQTPGQGLQFLFEYFSETQRNKGNFPGRFSGRQFSNSRSEMNVSTLELGDSALYLCASSLGTSEQETQYFGPGTRLLVL.